Listed below are T cell receptor beta chains from one sample, sequenced in a study of T cell repertoires in cytomegalovirus infection. MiXCR, applied by TCRdb to the reads, yields one record per CDR3 protein. Seen here are 130,000 or so distinct CDR3 sequences, roughly 6% observed once, and the top ten hold under 20%. Material: PBMCs. Receptors originate from a human donor in good health (CMV status not recorded). Some clones in this sample may be carry-over from other donors' samples. CDR3s include the opening cysteine and the closing phenylalanine or tryptophan. The D gene is left open where the match is weak. The size of a clone is reported for some rows only, either as once, few or many, or as a class for expanded clones.

d_call clone_size j_call v_call cdr3_nt cdr3_aa
TRBD1 NA TRBJ1-1 TRBV28 TGTGCCAGCAGTTTATCAGGGGGCAAAGCTTTCTTT CASSLSGGKAFF
TRBD1 many TRBJ1-1 TRBV4-3 TGCGCCAGCAGCCAAGGCCGACAGGGTAACACTGAAGCTTTCTTT CASSQGRQGNTEAFF
NA many TRBJ2-3 TRBV7-2 TGTGCCAGCAGCTCCACTCTAGATACGCAGTATTTT CASSSTLDTQYF
TRBD1 few TRBJ2-7 TRBV28 TGTGCCAGCAGCCCCCCGGACAGGGGAGCCGAGCAGTACTTC CASSPPDRGAEQYF
NA few TRBJ2-7 TRBV5-5 TGTGCCAGCAGCTTTGAGGGGACCACCTACGAGCAGTACTTC CASSFEGTTYEQYF
NA many TRBJ2-2 TRBV7-2 TGTGCCAGCAGCCTCAGGTTGGGGAACACCGGGGAGCTGTTTTTT CASSLRLGNTGELFF
NA many TRBJ2-3 TRBV15 TGTGCCACCAGCAGGGCAAGCGGGCTGGGCCCAGATACGCAGTATTTT CATSRASGLGPDTQYF
TRBD1 many TRBJ2-5 TRBV29-1 TGCAGCGTCGCCGCCGGGACAGGGGGCCGGGAGACCCAGTACTTC CSVAAGTGGRETQYF
NA many TRBJ2-4 TRBV7-3 TGTGCCAGCAGTAAGGACTCCAACATCGATCAGTACTTC CASSKDSNIDQYF
NA many TRBJ1-5 TRBV7-2 TGTGCCAGCAGCTTAGCGGGGGCCCAGCCCCAGCATTTT CASSLAGAQPQHF
TRBD2 many TRBJ2-1 TRBV7-8 TGTGCCAGCAGCTTAAGCGGGGGGGCGAGCGGGCAGTTCTTC CASSLSGGASGQFF
TRBD1 NA TRBJ1-5 TRBV20-1 TGCAGTGCCCACCAGGGGGTCAATCAGCCCCAGCATTTT CSAHQGVNQPQHF
TRBD1 NA TRBJ2-7 TRBV7-9 TGTGCCAGCAGCTTATCGACAGGGGACGAGCAGTACTTC CASSLSTGDEQYF
NA many TRBJ1-1 TRBV7-2 TGTGCCAGCAGCTTAGTAGGGACGAACACTGAAGCTTTCTTT CASSLVGTNTEAFF
NA few TRBJ2-7 TRBV18 TGTGCCAGCTCACCAAGGCTTGGGCAGGATAGCTCCTACGAGCAGTACTTC CASSPRLGQDSSYEQYF
NA many TRBJ1-6 TRBV25-1 TGTGCCAGCAGTGAGCCGGACAGTCTCTCATCACCCCTCCACTTT CASSEPDSLSSPLHF
TRBD2 many TRBJ2-1 TRBV19 TGTGCCAGTAGCTTAGCGGGGGAATACTACAATGAGCAGTTCTTC CASSLAGEYYNEQFF
TRBD1 NA TRBJ1-5 TRBV20-1 TGCAGTGCGGGACAGGGTGGCAATCAGCCCCAGCATTTT CSAGQGGNQPQHF
NA few TRBJ2-1 TRBV20-1 TGCAGTGCTAGAGATGGACAGAATGGAATCAATGAGCAGTTCTTC CSARDGQNGINEQFF
NA many TRBJ1-2 TRBV29-1 TGCAGCGTCGCAACGGGGGAAAAACGGCCTAACTATGGCTACACCTTC CSVATGEKRPNYGYTF
TRBD2 many TRBJ2-1 TRBV7-3 TGTGCCAGCAGTATAGCGGGGGCCAACAATGAGCAGTTCTTC CASSIAGANNEQFF
TRBD1 many TRBJ2-7 TRBV20-1 TGCAGTGCTAGTCCAGGGACAGGGTCCTCCTACGAGCAGTACTTC CSASPGTGSSYEQYF
NA many TRBJ2-7 TRBV7-9 TGTGCCAGCAGCTTAGAGTCCGGGATCACCTACGAGCAGTACTTC CASSLESGITYEQYF
NA few TRBJ1-2 TRBV20-1 TGCAGTGCGGGAGGCCTTCTCACAGCTGGCTACACCTTC CSAGGLLTAGYTF
NA many TRBJ2-5 TRBV6-1 TGTGCCAGCAGTTCATGGGGGGACGGAGAGACCCAGTACTTC CASSSWGDGETQYF
NA many TRBJ1-4 TRBV28 TGTGCCAGCAGTTCCACAAGGGCAACTAATGAAAAACTGTTTTTT CASSSTRATNEKLFF
TRBD1 few TRBJ2-5 TRBV11-3 TGTGCCAGCAGCTTAACCCCGACAGGGAAAGGCCAAGAGACCCAGTACTTC CASSLTPTGKGQETQYF
NA NA TRBJ1-2 TRBV28 TGTGCCAGCAGTTCCGGGGGGGCTAACTATGGCTACACCTTC CASSSGGANYGYTF
NA many TRBJ2-3 TRBV7-8 TGTGCCAGCAGTTCCAGACCAGGGGTTGTGGCAGATACGCAGTATTTT CASSSRPGVVADTQYF
NA many TRBJ2-3 TRBV11-2 TGTGCCAGCAGCTCCCTCGCTCTCTGGGATACGCAGTATTTT CASSSLALWDTQYF
TRBD1 many TRBJ2-5 TRBV19 TGTGCCAGTAGTCCTCTGACAGGGGGCCAAGAGACCCAGTACTTC CASSPLTGGQETQYF
NA NA TRBJ1-1 TRBV18 TGTGCCAGCTCACTCGGTGGTGCCCCTTTCTTT CASSLGGAPFF
NA many TRBJ1-1 TRBV11-2 TGTGCCAGCAGCCTTTTACGGGGGGGGAACACTGAAGCTTTCTTT CASSLLRGGNTEAFF
NA many TRBJ1-4 TRBV20-1 TGCAGTGCTTCCCTGATGGTGGGGGCACATGAAAAACTGTTTTTT CSASLMVGAHEKLFF
NA few TRBJ1-1 TRBV9 TGTGCCAGCAGCGCCGACACAAACACTGAAGCTTTCTTT CASSADTNTEAFF
TRBD1 many TRBJ1-5 TRBV7-2 TGTGCCAGCAGCCCCAGGACAGGGTTGATCAATCAGCCCCAGCATTTT CASSPRTGLINQPQHF
NA many TRBJ1-2 TRBV7-9 TGTGCCAGCAGCTTAGGTCAGGGACTCCTGAACTATGGCTACACCTTC CASSLGQGLLNYGYTF
TRBD1 few TRBJ1-2 TRBV2 TGTGCCAGCAGTGGATCCGGGACAGAATTTTCCTATGGCTACACCTTC CASSGSGTEFSYGYTF
TRBD1 many TRBJ1-5 TRBV7-8 TGTGCCAGCAGCTCTATGACAGGGGTTGGGCAGCCCCAGCATTTT CASSSMTGVGQPQHF
NA many TRBJ1-3 TRBV29-1 TGCAGCGTTGAAGATAGGCGCGTCTCTGGAAACACCATATATTTT CSVEDRRVSGNTIYF
NA many TRBJ1-1 TRBV2 TGTGCCAGCAACGGGGGAAAAGCCATCATGGGTCCCTCTCACACTGAAGCTTTCTTT CASNGGKAIMGPSHTEAFF
TRBD2 NA TRBJ2-3 TRBV2 TGTGCCAGCAGGCTACTTAGCGGGGGAAGCACAGATACGCAGTATTTT CASRLLSGGSTDTQYF
TRBD1 many TRBJ2-2 TRBV5-5 TGTGCCAGCAGCGATCCCAGGGGGAAACGACTGGACACCGGGGAGCTGTTTTTT CASSDPRGKRLDTGELFF
TRBD1 few TRBJ1-6 TRBV12-3/TRBV12-4 TGTGCCAGCAGCCGGGACAGGGGTTTGGGCTCCTATAATTCACCCCTCCACTTT CASSRDRGLGSYNSPLHF
NA NA TRBJ1-4 TRBV6-1 TGTGCCAGCAGTGAAAGACCCGGGACATGGACAACTAATGAAAAACTGTTTTTT CASSERPGTWTTNEKLFF
NA many TRBJ2-6 TRBV7-6 TGTGCCAGCAGCCCCACACAGGCTGGGGCCAACGTCCTGACTTTC CASSPTQAGANVLTF
NA many TRBJ2-3 TRBV7-2 TGTGCCAGCAGCCCGTTGGGGGGCGGAGATACGCAGTATTTT CASSPLGGGDTQYF
NA many TRBJ2-2 TRBV7-2 TGTGCCAGCAGCTTAGCGCTCCTAGGCCCCGGGGAGCTGTTTTTT CASSLALLGPGELFF
TRBD1 few TRBJ1-5 TRBV29-1 TGCAGCATTTCGCAGGGGGCTGACCAGCCCCAGCATTTT CSISQGADQPQHF
NA few TRBJ2-7 TRBV30 TGTGCCTGGAGTGTAGCTTCGTCAGGGGCGGTCGGCGAGCAGTACTTC CAWSVASSGAVGEQYF
TRBD1 many TRBJ1-6 TRBV28 TGTGCCAGCAGTTTTGGGTCCCAGGGGGCTCGTAGCTCCTATAATTCACCCCTCCACTTT CASSFGSQGARSSYNSPLHF
NA many TRBJ1-6 TRBV7-2 TGTGCCAGCACCCGGGTTCCGGGATCAATTAATTCACCCCTCCACTTT CASTRVPGSINSPLHF
NA many TRBJ1-1 TRBV29-1 TGCAGTGGCCACTCGAACACTGAAGCTTTCTTT CSGHSNTEAFF
TRBD2 many TRBJ2-1 TRBV6-2/TRBV6-3 TGTGCCAGCTGGAGGGCCAGCGGGGGCTCCTACAATGAGCAGTTCTTC CASWRASGGSYNEQFF
NA many TRBJ1-2 TRBV7-9 TGTGCCAGCAGCTTAGCAGGCGCCGAGACCTATGGCTACACCTTC CASSLAGAETYGYTF
NA NA TRBJ2-1 TRBV5-4 TGTGCCAGCAGCCCGGGGAGCTCCTACAATGAGCAGTTCTTC CASSPGSSYNEQFF
TRBD1 many TRBJ2-5 TRBV7-2 TGTGCCAGCAGCCCCCGCGATAGGGACAGGGGGCGCTACTTTTATTCGGAGACCCAGTACTTC CASSPRDRDRGRYFYSETQYF
NA many TRBJ2-1 TRBV10-3 TGTGCCACCCAGGGCCTCAATGAGCAGTTCTTC CATQGLNEQFF
NA many TRBJ1-1 TRBV28 TGTGCCAGCAGTCCTCCGCCGCCAGGGCGTACTGAAGCTTTCTTT CASSPPPPGRTEAFF
NA many TRBJ2-7 TRBV7-2 TGTGCCAGCAGCCTAGGTCTGAACGAGCAGTACTTC CASSLGLNEQYF